Sequencing of this T cell receptor (beta chain) was carried out in a study of blood T cell repertoires in COVID-19. Study details: Acute-phase and convalescent COVID-19 samples originated in the United States, Italy and Spain. PBMCs, B-cell-depleted T cells, or T cells were the source of the cDNA or gDNA that made up the material.

Original methodology: Amplified reference gene primers provided the basis for estimating nucleated cell counts. Using immunoSEQ multiplex PCR, the repertoire was profiled, and TCRdb retains in-frame clones only, with some absent. V, J and clone size were drawn from that table, and D and trimming were deduced from the DNA. The top ten clones hold roughly 12% of a sample with about 210,000 clones, approximately 82% of them seen once. This clone was observed a single time. Trimming stripped 4 bases from V and 2 bases from J, with 12 bases between. Germline CDR1 reads LGHDT; CDR2 reads YNNKEL (reference sequence). CDR3 length equals 15 residues.

The receptor's source is a woman aged 40 to 50 with acute or convalescent COVID-19. The chain couples TRBV3-1 (or the pseudogene TRBV3-2) to TRBJ1-5; no clear D. Sequenced input: peripheral blood. The CDR3 DNA reads as TGTGCCAGCAGCCCCGGACCGGGAGGCAATCAGCCCCAGCATTTT. Protein sequence: CASSPGPGGNQPQHF.